This entry lists 24 T cell receptor beta chains sequenced from one sample in a study of T cell changes during pregnancy in multiple sclerosis. The repertoire was sequenced with immunoSEQ multiplex PCR; TCRdb's copy has only in-frame clones and lacks some. Of 75,000 to 100,000 clones listed, about 92% were seen once; the top ten hold approximately 2.2%. Sequenced here: peripheral blood, sampled after pregnancy. All receptors derive from a female donor with multiple sclerosis, enrolled in a pregnancy study.

In its sample, this clone was seen once. V gene TRBV7-9 combines with J gene TRBJ2-6; 12 bases line up with TRBD2. The CDR3 runs 18 residues. The V gene's germline CDR1 is SEHNR and CDR2 FQNEAQ (reference sequence). V lost 6 bases to trimming and J lost 0 bases; unmatched junction nucleotides: 6. CDR3 protein: CASRAGLAGSSGANVLTF. The CDR3 nucleotides read TGTGCCAGCAGGGCGGGACTAGCGGGCTCCTCTGGGGCCAACGTCCTGACTTTC.

The rearrangement joins TRBV7-2 to TRBJ2-1; 7 bases fit TRBD2. The junction had 6 bases not matched to a gene; V was cut back by 5 bases and J by 8 bases. Looked up from germline, CDR1 is SGHTA and CDR2 is FQGNSA. This CDR3 has 13 residues. CDR3 loop: CASSPVGGDEQFF. In DNA, the CDR3 is TGTGCCAGCAGCCCAGTGGGGGGGGATGAGCAGTTCTTC.

This clone was counted a single time. This chain connects TRBV5-4 to TRBJ1-2; TRBD1 matches 10 bases. With V trimmed by 4 bases and J by 2 bases, 8 bases remained unmatched. Germline V gene lookup returns CDR1 SGHNT and CDR2 YYREEE (reference sequence). CDR3 length equals 16 residues. CDR3 bases: TGTGCCAGCAGCCCAGATGGGACAGGGGAAAACTATGGCTACACCTTC. This translates into CASSPDGTGENYGYTF.

The chain joins TRBV5-6 to TRBJ2-3; the match to TRBD2 covers 13 bases. With 3 bases clipped from V and 6 bases from J, the junction kept 7 bases outside the gene matches. The CDR3 has 16 amino acids. Per germline, CDR1 SGHDT and CDR2 YYEEEE. The CDR3 DNA sequence: TGTGCCAGCAGCTCCCGGACTAGCGGGAGTGGTGATACGCAGTATTTT. It specifies CASSSRTSGSGDTQYF.

This rearrangement joins TRBV19 to TRBJ2-1; 9 nucleotides match TRBD2. The CDR3 runs 12 residues. Unmatched junction bases numbered 1, after V lost 4 bases and J lost 9 bases. Germline lookup yields CDR1 LNHDA and CDR2 SQIVND (reference sequence). Here the CDR3 reads CASSTAGGEQFF. The CDR3 DNA follows: TGTGCCAGTAGTACAGCGGGAGGTGAGCAGTTCTTC.

The J gene is TRBJ2-7, the V gene TRBV7-9; possible D gene TRBD1, 5 bases. V lost 5 bases and J lost 4, with 9 bases in between. CDR1 is SEHNR and CDR2 is FQNEAQ in the germline V gene (reference sequence). The CDR3 consists of 12 residues. For the CDR3, the DNA is TGTGCCAGCAGCCCCGACAGATACGAGCAGTACTTC. This sequence encodes CASSPDRYEQYF.

The chain links TRBV19 to TRBJ1-1, with a tentative D call TRBD1 (5 bases). The germline V and J ends were trimmed by 6 bases and 2 bases, with 10 bases remaining between them. There are 13 residues in the CDR3. CDR1 and CDR2 (germline): LNHDA, SQIVND (reference sequence). In nucleotides, the CDR3 is TGTGCCAGTAGCGGGGGTCTCAACACTGAAGCTTTCTTT. Translation gives CASSGGLNTEAFF.

This clone was counted between two and nine times. The V and J genes are TRBV18 and TRBJ2-3, with unresolved D. Germline CDR1 and CDR2: KGHSH and LQKENI. Trimming cost V 2 bases and J 3 bases, with 9 bases left between them. The CDR3 is 14 residues long. The CDR3, as DNA: TGTGCCAGCTCACCAACCCGGGTAACAGATACGCAGTATTTT. Encoded protein: CASSPTRVTDTQYF.

This chain links TRBV7-9 with TRBJ2-1; TRBD2 aligns across 15 bases. In germline, CDR1 is SEHNR, CDR2 FQNEAQ (reference sequence). The V gene end was trimmed by 5 bases and the J gene end by 5 bases; junction bases not matched to a gene: 7. The CDR3 is made up of 17 amino acids. In DNA form, the CDR3 reads TGTGCCAGCAGCGGGGGACTAGCGGGAGGTCGCCACAATGAGCAGTTCTTC. Translation: CASSGGLAGGRHNEQFF.

This chain links TRBV5-8 with TRBJ2-7; D is unresolved. Trimming stripped 0 bases from V and 0 bases from J, with 10 bases between. Germline CDR1 reads SGHTS; CDR2 reads YDEGEE. This CDR3 is 15 amino acids long. The CDR3 bases are TGTGCCAGCAGCTTGGCCTCGCGTAACTCCTACGAGCAGTACTTC. This sequence encodes CASSLASRNSYEQYF.

This clone was detected once. The chain is built from TRBV7-8 and TRBJ1-1; D is undetermined. V gave up 2 bases and J gave up 0 bases, with 4 bases separating them. The CDR3 spans 13 residues. Germline V gene lookup returns CDR1 SGHVS and CDR2 FQNEAQ. The CDR3 sequence: CASSLLMNTEAFF. The CDR3 coding sequence is TGTGCCAGCAGCTTATTAATGAACACTGAAGCTTTCTTT.

In this sample, this clone turned up a few times. The V gene is TRBV7-3, the J gene TRBJ2-5; 11 bases match TRBD2. V lost 2 bases, J lost 5 bases, and 4 bases stayed unmatched. The V gene's germline CDR1 is SGHTA and CDR2 FQGTGA. The CDR3 extends over 15 amino acids. The CDR3 DNA sequence: TGTGCCAGCAGCTTACTAGCGGGGGGCCTGGAGACCCAGTACTTC. Protein sequence: CASSLLAGGLETQYF.

The chain employs TRBV21-1 and TRBJ2-7; the table gives TRBD1 as D, unverified against the DNA. TRBV21-1 is a pseudogene. This CDR3 region has 15 residues. This CDR3 reads CASSKGHRSVDEQYF. The CDR3 nucleotides are TGTGCCAGCAGCAAAGGACACAGGTCCGTCGACGAGCAGTACTTC.

This chain joins TRBV6-1 and TRBJ2-3; TRBD2 matches at 11 bases. The germline V gene encodes CDR1 MNHNS and CDR2 SASEGT. This CDR3 is 15 amino acids long. With V trimmed by 8 bases and J by 4 bases, 8 bases remained unmatched. DNA for the CDR3: TGTGCCAGCCATAGCGGGGGGGCCGGGGCAGATACGCAGTATTTT. This gives the protein CASHSGGAGADTQYF.

This clone was detected only once. The chain has TRBV10-1 and TRBJ2-1; D might be TRBD1 (5 bases). CDR1 and CDR2 from the germline V gene are WNHNN and SYGVQD (reference sequence). The CDR3 contains 14 residues. The V end lost 3 bases, the J end lost 8 bases, and 14 bases lay between the germline ends. The CDR3 DNA is TGCGCCAGCAGTGACAGGGCCCTTATGGATGAGCAGTTCTTC. This gives the protein CASSDRALMDEQFF.

This chain uses TRBV10-3 with TRBJ1-4; no reliable D call. Germline lookup yields CDR1 ENHRY and CDR2 SYGVKD. This CDR3 has 13 residues. V lost 10 bases to trimming and J lost 4 bases, with 13 bases between them. CDR3 bases: TGTGCCAGCCGGGAAGAGCGTAATGAAAAACTGTTTTTT. This codes for CASREERNEKLFF.

The rearrangement links TRBV7-3 to TRBJ2-1, with 7 bases lining up with TRBD1. V was clipped by 3 bases and J by 6 bases; unmatched bases: 8. Germline assignment: CDR1 SGHTA and CDR2 FQGTGA. The CDR3 is made up of 15 amino acids. Written as DNA, the CDR3 is TGTGCCAGCAGCTTCAACGGGGACAGCAGCAATGAGCAGTTCTTC. Translation: CASSFNGDSSNEQFF.

V and J are TRBV11-2 and TRBJ2-2; 8 nucleotides match TRBD2. The CDR3 length is 19 residues. V lost 5 bases, J lost 8 bases, and 22 bases stayed unmatched. The germline CDR1 and CDR2 sequences are SGHAT and FQNNGV. In nucleotides, the CDR3 is TGTGCCAGCAGCCCGGCGGTGGGCAGAATCTTAGCGGGGATGGGGGAGCTGTTTTTT. It specifies CASSPAVGRILAGMGELFF. Variable domain in full (rest from reference TRBV11-2 and TRBJ2-2): EAGVAQSPRYKIIEKRQSVAFWCNPISGHATLYWYQQILGQGPKLLIQFQNNGVVDDSQLPKDRFSAERLKGVDSTLKIQPAKLEDSAVYLCASSPAVGRILAGMGELFFGEGSRLTVL.

V is TRBV18 and J is TRBJ1-2; weak D call: TRBD1 (5 bases). The germline V gene has CDR1 KGHSH and CDR2 LQKENI. The CDR3 covers 13 residues. V was pared by 3 bases and J by 2 bases, with 7 bases between. CDR3 nucleotides: TGTGCCAGCTCACCGGACACCAACTATGGCTACACCTTC. Its protein product is CASSPDTNYGYTF.

As DNA, the CDR3 is TGTGCCAGTTCCACAGTGGGGGGTGATAATTCACCCCTCCACTTT. This translates into CASSTVGGDNSPLHF. The chain joins TRBV6-5 to TRBJ1-6, with D perhaps TRBD1 (5 bases). The CDR3 has 15 residues. Deletions cut 9 bases from V and 5 bases from J, with 17 bases between. Per germline, CDR1 MNHEY and CDR2 SVGAGI.

The chain links TRBV30 to TRBJ2-5; weak D call: TRBD2 (6 bases). The V gene's germline CDR1 is GTSNPN and CDR2 SVGIG (reference sequence). The CDR3 contains 16 residues. The ends were cut back, 2 bases at V and 7 bases at J, with 23 bases in the middle. CDR3 nucleotide sequence: TGTGCCTGGAGTCGGGGGAGTGATCTAGGTGGAGGGACCCAGTACTTC. It is translated as CAWSRGSDLGGGTQYF.

The chain recombines TRBV6-7 with TRBJ1-5; D might be TRBD1 (5 bases). TRBV6-7 is given ORF status, its function remaining uncertain. The CDR3 is made up of 16 amino acids. V lost 4 bases and J 4 bases, leaving 17 bases between the germline ends. In nucleotides, the CDR3 is TGTGCCAGCAGTTTATCAGGGAATCGTCTGAATCAGCCCCAGCATTTT. The encoded protein is CASSLSGNRLNQPQHF.

The V gene is TRBV5-1, the J gene TRBJ2-7, with D possibly matching TRBD1 (6 bases). The CDR3 covers 16 residues. Germline CDR1 reads SGHRS; CDR2 reads YFSETQ. V was pared by 5 bases and J by 0 bases, with 18 bases between. The CDR3 DNA follows: TGCGCCAGCAGACCCGGTACAGGGCAGAGCTCCTACGAGCAGTACTTC. This gives the protein CASRPGTGQSSYEQYF.

This clone was seen a single time. The rearrangement links TRBV10-3 to TRBJ2-1; D might be TRBD1 (5 bases). Germline V CDR1 and CDR2: ENHRY, SYGVKD. The CDR3 extends over 14 amino acids. Trimming left V 6 bases short and J 5 bases short, with 14 bases between. The CDR3 here is CAIRPDDRDNEQFF. CDR3 bases: TGTGCCATCAGACCTGATGACAGAGACAATGAGCAGTTCTTC.